This T cell receptor (beta chain) was obtained from a study of OX40 agonist ivuxolimab in advanced cancers. Study information: Treatment received earlier with anti-PD-1, anti-PD-L1 or anti-CTLA-4 agents was allowed, and over 30% had some. Partial responses were seen in three patients, one with hepatocellular carcinoma and two with cutaneous melanoma.

Study conclusions and caveats: People who partly responded at 0.1-3.0 mg/kg had some of the least clonal expansion seen. In a subset of nonresponders, normalized T-cell clonal expansion was also low.

Concerning this clone: What it recognizes is unknown.

CDR3 length equals 14 residues. The V gene's germline CDR1 is SGHAT and CDR2 FQNNGV. V was pared by 1 base and J by 1 base, with 4 bases between. Using immunoSEQ multiplex PCR, the repertoire was profiled, and TCRdb retains in-frame clones only, with some absent. Found here are 40,000 or so clones, about 80% of them singletons; the top ten hold 7.6%. The starting material was CD4+ or CD8+ T cells sorted from blood, obtained in a trial of the OX40 agonist ivuxolimab. This chain links TRBV11-2 with TRBJ2-2; D not certain. The sequence derives from an adult with an advanced solid tumor such as melanoma, head and neck, liver or kidney cancer. CDR3 protein: CASSLVVNTGELFF. As DNA, the CDR3 is TGTGCCAGCAGCTTAGTGGTGAACACCGGGGAGCTGTTTTTT.